What follows are 29 T cell receptor beta chains derived from one specimen sequenced in a study of T cells in Graves' hyperthyroidism and ophthalmopathy. RNA transcripts served as the template for amplifying TCR beta CDR3 regions. Researchers ran a first-round RT-PCR on the TCR CDR3 using the HTBI primer set. Via MiXCR, TCRdb re-called the multiplex PCR reads, giving one row per CDR3 protein. The sample consists of approximately 870,000 distinct CDR3 sequences, around 39% of them appearing once. Material: blood. The receptor set was obtained from a man between 18 and 29 years old with Graves' hyperthyroidism.

This clonotype turned up a few times. This rearrangement joins TRBV4-2 to TRBJ2-5; 10 bases line up with TRBD1. This CDR3 contains 17 residues. Germline loops: CDR1 LGHNA, CDR2 YNFKEQ. Losses at the gene ends were 3 bases for V and 2 bases for J; bases not matched to a gene: 9. In DNA form, the CDR3 reads TGTGCCAGCAGCCACCTCGGACAGGGGGAAAAACAAGAGACCCAGTACTTC. Residues: CASSHLGQGEKQETQYF.

This chain uses TRBV6-5 with TRBJ1-2; D is unclear. V lost 2 bases, J lost 8 bases, and 15 bases lay in between. The CDR3 extends over 14 amino acids. CDR1 is MNHEY and CDR2 is SVGAGI in the germline V gene. The CDR3 here is CASSYEGLGGGYTF. The CDR3 nucleotides read TGTGCCAGCAGTTACGAAGGGCTCGGCGGGGGCTACACCTTC.

In this sample, this clonotype turned up many times. The J gene is TRBJ2-5, the V gene TRBV24-1; weak D call: TRBD2 (6 bases). This CDR3 contains 13 residues. V gave up 3 bases and J gave up 2 bases, with 6 bases separating them. The germline V gene encodes CDR1 KGHDR and CDR2 SFDVKD. CDR3 coding DNA: TGTGCCACCAGTGATGGGACTCAAGAGACCCAGTACTTC. Amino acids: CATSDGTQETQYF.

This clonotype appeared many times. The chain joins TRBV7-2 to TRBJ2-5, with 9 bases that match TRBD2. Germline trimming cut 7 bases from V and 5 bases from J; bases unmatched to any gene: 11. The CDR3 runs 15 residues. Germline lookup yields CDR1 SGHTA and CDR2 FQGNSA. In DNA form, the CDR3 reads TGTGCCAGCACCGGGGGCCTAGCGGGATTCGAGACCCAGTACTTC. Translation gives CASTGGLAGFETQYF. Supplemented by reference TRBV7-2 and TRBJ2-5, the full variable domain reads GAGVSQSPSNKVTEKGKDVELRCDPISGHTALYWYRQSLGQGLEFLIYFQGNSAPDKSGLPSDRFSAERTGGSVSTLTIQRTQQEDSAVYLCASTGGLAGFETQYFGPGTRLLVL.

The rearrangement links TRBV10-3 to TRBJ1-2; no clear D gene. Germline V gene data show CDR1 as ENHRY and CDR2 as SYGVKD. The CDR3 spans 13 residues. Between the trimmed V and J ends, which lost 10 bases and 6 bases, there was a span of 18 bases. CDR3 coding DNA: TGTGCCAGTGGGCGGGCGGAGTTGGATGGCTACACCTTC. Translated: CASGRAELDGYTF.

Of note for this clonotype: This may be a read error, as it is one base from a much larger clone. This rearrangement joins TRBV25-1 to TRBJ2-5, with 10 bases identical to TRBD2. V was pared by 9 bases and J by 5 bases, with 9 bases of the junction left unmatched. The CDR3 spans 14 residues. Germline values: CDR1 MGHDK, CDR2 SYGVNS. The CDR3 reads CARGQAGGAETQYF. The CDR3 DNA sequence: TGTGCCAGGGGTCAAGCGGGGGGGGCGGAGACCCAGTACTTC.

This chain links TRBV7-9 with TRBJ2-7; 8 nucleotides agree with TRBD1. This CDR3 is built from 15 residues. Germline CDR1 SEHNR, CDR2 FQNEAQ (reference sequence). Trimming at V came to 5 bases and at J to 1 base, leaving 7 bases not matched to a gene. The DNA for the CDR3 is TGTGCCAGCAGCCCGGACAGGGCCAAGTCCTACGAGCAGTACTTC. Its protein product is CASSPDRAKSYEQYF. Filled out from reference TRBV7-9 and TRBJ2-7, the complete variable domain reads DTGVSQNPRHKITKRGQNVTFRCDPISEHNRLYWYRQTLGQGPEFLTYFQNEAQLEKSRLLSDRFSAERPKGSFSTLEIQRTEQGDSAMYLCASSPDRAKSYEQYFGPGTRLTVT.

Of note for this clonotype: This clone may be a read error of a much larger clone one base away. The genes are TRBV7-3 and TRBJ1-1; no reliable D call. V shed 0 bases and J shed 3 bases, with 5 bases lying between them. The CDR3 has 13 amino acids. Germline CDR1 SGHTA, CDR2 FQGTGA. The CDR3 DNA reads as TGTGCCAGCAGCTTAACGGTTTACACTGAAGCTTTCTTT. Residues: CASSLTVYTEAFF.

This clonotype was counted a few times. The J gene is TRBJ1-2, the V gene TRBV7-9; D is unclear. CDR1 and CDR2 (germline): SEHNR, FQNEAQ (reference sequence). The V end lost 3 bases, the J end lost 8 bases, and 19 bases lay between the germline ends. The CDR3 has 15 amino acids. In DNA form, the CDR3 reads TGTGCCAGCAGCTTTTCGGCCGGGCAGACCTGGGGCTACACCTTC. As protein: CASSFSAGQTWGYTF.

In this sample, this clonotype turned up many times. CDR3 DNA sequence: TGTGCCAGCAGCTCCAGCGGGGGGGACTACGAGCAGTACTTC. Encoded protein: CASSSSGGDYEQYF. This chain uses TRBV7-9 with TRBJ2-7, with 10 bases lining up with TRBD2. V trimming: 4 bases; J trimming: 3 bases; junction bases outside the gene matches: 3. The CDR3 runs 14 residues. Germline assignment: CDR1 SEHNR and CDR2 FQNEAQ (reference sequence). Combining the CDR3 with reference TRBV7-9 and TRBJ2-7 gives the whole variable domain DTGVSQNPRHKITKRGQNVTFRCDPISEHNRLYWYRQTLGQGPEFLTYFQNEAQLEKSRLLSDRFSAERPKGSFSTLEIQRTEQGDSAMYLCASSSSGGDYEQYFGPGTRLTVT.

This clonotype was seen a few times. The V gene is TRBV7-9, the J gene TRBJ1-2, with TRBD1 matching 10 bases. Germline lookup yields CDR1 SEHNR and CDR2 FQNEAQ (reference sequence). The CDR3 totals 16 residues. V lost 5 bases to trimming and J lost 5 bases; unmatched junction nucleotides: 11. CDR3 residues: CASSLKQDRGLYGYTF. The CDR3, as DNA: TGTGCCAGCAGCCTCAAACAAGACAGGGGGCTATATGGCTACACCTTC.

This sequence joins TRBV5-5 and TRBJ2-7; D unclear. The CDR3 length is 14 residues. Germline-derived CDR1 and CDR2 are SGHKS and YYEKEE (reference sequence). V gave up 4 bases and J gave up 0 bases, with 11 bases separating them. The CDR3 reads CASSQPYSSYEQYF. The CDR3 bases are TGTGCCAGCAGCCAACCCTATAGCTCCTACGAGCAGTACTTC.

The V and J genes are TRBV25-1 and TRBJ1-1, with unresolved D. V was trimmed by 1 base and J by 7 bases, leaving 7 bases between them. Germline CDR1 and CDR2: MGHDK and SYGVNS. The CDR3 consists of 12 residues. The CDR3 region has the DNA TGTGCCAGCAGTGAATGGGGTCGTGAAGCTTTCTTT. It yields the protein CASSEWGREAFF.

This clonotype came up many times. The chain links TRBV19 to TRBJ2-5, with D maybe TRBD1 (6 bases). The CDR3 covers 15 residues. Germline loops: CDR1 LNHDA, CDR2 SQIVND (reference sequence). Between the trimmed V and J ends, which lost 7 bases and 3 bases, there was a span of 18 bases. CDR3 sequence reads: CASNQQGVSEETQYF. DNA of the CDR3: TGTGCCAGTAACCAACAGGGTGTATCGGAAGAGACCCAGTACTTC.

V is TRBV20-1 and J is TRBJ1-5, with D possibly TRBD1 on 5 matching bases. CDR3 length: 16 amino acids. Germline V CDR1 and CDR2: DFQATT, SNEGSKA (reference sequence). V was cut by 0 bases and J by 3 bases, with 15 bases left in between. The CDR3 sequence: CSARDHRAGSNQPQHF. The CDR3 region has the DNA TGCAGTGCTAGAGATCATCGGGCAGGGTCCAATCAGCCCCAGCATTTT.

To note about this clonotype: Sequence at one end of the junction differs from germline and may be a read error. The J gene is TRBJ1-5, the V gene TRBV6-4; D unclear. Germline V gene data show CDR1 as MRHNA and CDR2 as SNTAGT. The CDR3 extends over 16 amino acids. For the CDR3, the DNA is TGTGCCAGCAGTTACTCGAGGGCGAGGGGCAATCAGCCCCAGCATTTT. This translates into CASSYSRARGNQPQHF.

Many counts were recorded for this clonotype. The chain recombines TRBV10-3 with TRBJ1-1, with D possibly TRBD1 on 5 matching bases. The CDR3 is made up of 12 amino acids. V lost 2 bases to trimming and J lost 8 bases, with 9 bases between them. Germline V CDR1 and CDR2: ENHRY, SYGVKD. DNA of the CDR3: TGTGCCATCAGTGAGAAGGGGCCCGAAGCTTTCTTT. This gives the protein CAISEKGPEAFF.

The sample holds many counts of this clonotype. The J gene is TRBJ1-1, the V gene TRBV2, with D possibly TRBD1 on 5 matching bases. V gave up 6 bases and J gave up 0 bases, with 8 bases separating them. Germline CDR1 SNHLY, CDR2 FYNNEI. The CDR3 runs to 13 residues. Here the CDR3 DNA reads TGTGCCAGCAGCACAGGCCTGAACACTGAAGCTTTCTTT. Translating gives CASSTGLNTEAFF.

This clonotype occurred many times. This sequence joins TRBV7-9 and TRBJ2-7, with D possibly being TRBD1 or TRBD2 (6 bases each). The CDR3 is 14 residues long. Trimming took off 3 bases at V and 5 bases at J, with 14 bases between the two ends. Germline V lookup: CDR1 SEHNR, CDR2 FQNEAQ (reference sequence). CDR3 sequence (DNA): TGTGCCAGCAGCTTGGTAGGGGGGTCGGACGAGCAGTACTTC. It is translated as CASSLVGGSDEQYF.

The chain links TRBV20-1 to TRBJ1-1; the D gene is possibly TRBD1 (5 bases). Between the trimmed V and J ends, which lost 2 bases and 7 bases, there was a span of 11 bases. This CDR3 has 12 amino acids. CDR1 and CDR2 from the germline V gene are DFQATT and SNEGSKA (reference sequence). The CDR3 coding sequence is TGCAGTGCTAGAACGGGGGTCTATGAAGCTTTCTTT. It translates to CSARTGVYEAFF.

A few counts support this clonotype. The chain uses TRBV9 and TRBJ1-2; D remains unclear. V lost 4 bases and J 8 bases, leaving 21 bases between the germline ends. Germline V gives CDR1 SGDLS, CDR2 YYNGEE. The CDR3 runs 15 residues. CDR3 region: CASSLGQALWEGYTF. DNA of the CDR3: TGTGCCAGCAGCTTAGGTCAGGCGTTATGGGAAGGCTACACCTTC.

The V call is TRBV6-5, the J call TRBJ1-2; 8 nucleotides align to TRBD1. The V gene's germline CDR1 is MNHEY and CDR2 SVGAGI. V was pared by 0 bases and J by 0 bases, with 0 bases of the junction left unmatched. The CDR3 spans 15 residues. This CDR3 is CASSYSTGANYGYTF. The CDR3 DNA reads as TGTGCCAGCAGTTACTCGACAGGGGCTAACTATGGCTACACCTTC.

The sample holds a few counts of this clonotype. The CDR3 region is CSGGSAYEQYF. In DNA form, the CDR3 reads TGCAGTGGCGGGTCCGCCTACGAGCAGTACTTC. J is TRBJ2-7 and V is TRBV20-1, with D maybe TRBD2 (5 bases). This CDR3 region has 11 residues. The germline gives CDR1 DFQATT, CDR2 SNEGSKA (reference sequence). Trimming removed 7 bases from V and 2 bases from J, with 9 bases in between.

This clonotype was detected a few times. The chain recombines TRBV7-9 with TRBJ2-7; D not certain. The CDR3 covers 11 residues. Germline V gene lookup returns CDR1 SEHNR and CDR2 FQNEAQ (reference sequence). V was cut by 5 bases and J by 7 bases, with 9 bases left in between. In DNA form, the CDR3 reads TGTGCCAGCAGCCGTTTCGGGGAGCAGTACTTC. Its protein product is CASSRFGEQYF.

The chain recombines TRBV5-1 with TRBJ1-4; D is perhaps TRBD1 (5 bases). The CDR3 extends over 15 amino acids. Trimming removed 1 base from V and 8 bases from J, with 15 bases in between. CDR1 is SGHRS and CDR2 is YFSETQ in the germline V gene. The DNA for the CDR3 is TGCGCCAGCAGCTTGTGGGCGGCCCAGGGCGAAAAACTGTTTTTT. Translating gives CASSLWAAQGEKLFF.

Points on this clonotype: Relative to the germline gene, one junction end is altered; a read error may explain this. The V gene is TRBV10-2, the J gene TRBJ2-7; tentatively, D is TRBD2 (6 bases). From germline, CDR1 is WSHSY and CDR2 SAAADI. This CDR3 is 14 amino acids long. The CDR3 spells CASSPGTYSYEQYF. CDR3 sequence (DNA): TGTGCCAGCAGTCCAGGGACTTACTCCTACGAGCAGTACTTC.

This clonotype was counted only a few times. The V gene is TRBV3-1, the J gene TRBJ1-2; D possibly corresponds to TRBD1 (6 bases). Germline V gives CDR1 LGHDT, CDR2 YNNKEL (reference sequence). The V end was cut by 4 bases, the J end by 8 bases, with 20 bases between. CDR3 length: 15 amino acids. The CDR3 DNA reads as TGTGCCAGCAGCCTCCAGATGAGACAGGTCGCGGGCTACACCTTC. This sequence encodes CASSLQMRQVAGYTF.

The CDR3 sequence is CASSPLAPIKETQYF. Written as DNA, the CDR3 is TGTGCCAGCAGTCCCCTAGCTCCGATTAAAGAGACCCAGTACTTC. V gene TRBV5-4 combines with J gene TRBJ2-5; D possibly corresponds to TRBD2 (5 bases). Germline-derived CDR1 and CDR2 are SGHNT and YYREEE (reference sequence). The CDR3 sequence is 15 residues long. Trimming removed 5 bases at V and 3 bases at J, with 17 bases between.

As to this clonotype: A single base separates this from a much larger clone, so it may be a read error. V is TRBV9 and J is TRBJ1-2; D not certain. This CDR3 region has 16 residues. V lost 2 bases and J lost 5, with 19 bases in between. Germline CDR1 reads SGDLS; CDR2 reads YYNGEE. CDR3 region: CASSVMSAGGGYGYTF. CDR3 nucleotides: TGTGCCAGCAGCGTTATGTCGGCCGGTGGTGGTTATGGCTACACCTTC.